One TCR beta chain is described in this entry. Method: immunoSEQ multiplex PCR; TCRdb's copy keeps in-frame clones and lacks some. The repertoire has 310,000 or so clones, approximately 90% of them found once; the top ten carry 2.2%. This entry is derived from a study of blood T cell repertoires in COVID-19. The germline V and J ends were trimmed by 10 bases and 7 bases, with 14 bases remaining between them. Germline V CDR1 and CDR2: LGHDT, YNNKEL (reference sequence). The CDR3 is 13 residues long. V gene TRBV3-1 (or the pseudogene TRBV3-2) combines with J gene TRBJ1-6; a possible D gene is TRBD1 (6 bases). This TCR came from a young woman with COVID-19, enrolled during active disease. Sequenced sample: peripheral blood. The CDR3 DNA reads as TGTGCCACCAGAGCAGGGGAAAATTCACCCCTCCACTTT. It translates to CATRAGENSPLHF.